The following is a T cell receptor beta chain sequence with its context. The antigen is not known. This CDR3 has 15 amino acids. The germline gives CDR1 MGHDK, CDR2 SYGVNS. J was trimmed by 1 base and V by 3 bases; bases with no gene match: 3. These data belong to a study of T-cell reconstitution after alpha-beta-depleted transplantation in children. Unique molecular identifiers tagged the TCRbeta library. TCRdb reanalysed the PCR reads using MiXCR and keeps one entry per CDR3 protein. The table lists 780,000 or so distinct CDR3 sequences, around 17% of them singletons. Study results and caveats: Surviving thymic progenitors and recipient T cells were the source of high TCRbeta diversity at day 60 in some patients. Newly made T cells mostly supplied T-cell counts and diversity one year after transplant.

The gene calls are TRBV25-1 and TRBJ2-7; 10 nucleotides line up with TRBD2. The specimen comprised PBMCs, mostly from graft donor cells, sampled 360 days after TCRalphabeta/CD19-depleted stem cell transplant. This receptor was identified in a male patient between 5 and 17 years old who had a stem cell transplant for acute lymphoblastic leukemia, so the T cells may come from the graft donor. The CDR3 sequence is CASSDGLAVSYEQYF. Here the CDR3 DNA reads TGTGCCAGCAGTGACGGACTAGCGGTATCCTACGAGCAGTACTTC.